This T cell receptor (beta chain) is from a study of shared clonotypes between healthy human individuals. Study results and limitations: Relative to their counterparts shared across all four donors, non-shared clonotypes exhibited diminished generation probabilities.

The germline CDR1 and CDR2 sequences are LNHNV and YYDKDF (reference sequence). V lost 6 bases and J 2 bases, leaving 14 bases between the germline ends. This CDR3 spans 14 amino acids. Points on this clone: Antigen unknown.

CD45RO-negative, CCR7-selected cells formed the naive CD8 fraction, which excluded terminally differentiated effector memory CD45RA+ cells. Libraries were prepared by immunoSEQ multiplex PCR; TCRdb keeps only in-frame clonotypes and omits some of them. The sample holds approximately 840,000 clones, 90% to 97% seen once. Sequencing was done on a sample of naive CD8+ T cells sorted from blood. The receptor's source is a man aged 30 to 45 in good health. The chain employs TRBV15 and TRBJ2-7, with D maybe TRBD2 (6 bases). The CDR3 here is CATSPQPGAYEQYF. CDR3 DNA sequence: TGTGCCACCAGTCCGCAACCGGGGGCCTACGAGCAGTACTTC.